This TCR beta chain originates from a study of T cells expressing NK-cell markers. This CDR3 region has 14 residues. After re-calling the 5' RACE reads, TCRdb lists one entry per CDR3 protein, DNA absent. The table lists 300,000 to 500,000 distinct CDR3 sequences. The sequence was obtained from a woman aged 45-65 years in good health. Sequencing was performed on blood T cells: a sorted CD56 or NKG2C T cell subset, CD4+ or CD8+ T cells, or bulk PBMC T cells (not recorded which). The chain is built from TRBV12-3 or TRBV12-4 and TRBJ2-2. The CDR3 sequence: CASSLEQYTGELFF.